This note documents a single T cell receptor beta chain sequence. Here immunoSEQ multiplex PCR was the method, and the copy in TCRdb shows in-frame clones only, minus some. The top ten clones hold 8.4% of a sample with 90,000 to 150,000 clones, about 90% of them seen once. Trimming stripped 1 base from V and 4 bases from J, with 6 bases between. Per germline, CDR1 KGHDR and CDR2 SFDVKD. The CDR3 contains 14 residues. This sample is part of a study of T cell responses to AZD1222 COVID-19 vaccine. The rearrangement uses TRBV24-1 and TRBJ2-2; tentatively, D is TRBD2 (6 bases). The sequence was collected from an adult in good health. Sample: peripheral blood, taken on day 0 of AZD1222 vaccination. In DNA, the CDR3 is TGTGCCACCAGTGATTTTAGCGGCACCGGGGAGCTGTTTTTT. Translation gives CATSDFSGTGELFF.